This TCR beta chain was obtained from a study of OX40 agonist ivuxolimab in advanced cancers. Study information: Recorded diagnoses for dose-escalation patients were hepatocellular carcinoma, melanoma, renal cell or head and neck cancer.

The CDR3 extends over 16 amino acids. Germline CDR1 and CDR2: SGHDN and FVKESK. The junction had 6 bases not matched to a gene; V was cut back by 1 base and J by 5 bases. Note on this clone: Antigen unknown.

Study-level results: With doses of 0.1 to 3.0 mg/kg, CD4+ and CD8+ blood T cells had undergone clonal expansion by week 6. CD8+ T cells averaged more expanded clones than CD4+.

Patients with autoimmune history or systemic immunosuppression were excluded. The repertoire was sequenced with immunoSEQ multiplex PCR; TCRdb's copy has only in-frame clones and lacks some. The sample lists 60,000 to 85,000 clones, roughly nine tenths occurring once. The chain recombines TRBV14 with TRBJ2-3; TRBD1 aligns across 10 bases. The sequences come from CD4+ or CD8+ T cells sorted from blood, collected in a trial of the OX40 agonist ivuxolimab. The receptor was isolated from an adult with an advanced solid tumor such as melanoma, head and neck, liver or kidney cancer. The CDR3, as DNA: TGTGCCAGCAGCCAAGTACCGGGACAGGGGAGAGATACGCAGTATTTT. This sequence encodes CASSQVPGQGRDTQYF.